The next 26 T cell receptor beta chains were all read from a single sample in a study of blood T cell repertoires in COVID-19. Clones were read by immunoSEQ multiplex PCR, and TCRdb kept only the in-frame ones, dropping some. This sample carries 300,000 to 350,000 clones, around 86% of them seen once, and the ten largest clones take around 4%. What was sequenced was PBMCs or T cells enriched from blood (not recorded which). Receptors originate from a woman aged 40-49 years with acute COVID-19.

This chain joins TRBV9 and TRBJ2-1; 9 bases agree with TRBD2. Germline CDR1 reads SGDLS; CDR2 reads YYNGEE. The CDR3 loop spans 16 amino acids. The junction had 8 bases not matched to a gene; V was cut back by 0 bases and J by 7 bases. The CDR3 region has the DNA TGTGCCAGCAGCGTAGGAGCAAGACTAGCGGAGAATGAGCAGTTCTTC. Protein: CASSVGARLAENEQFF.

This clone was seen just once. The CDR3 is CASSTTGDLAEAFF. CDR3 nucleotides: TGTGCCAGCAGTACAACAGGGGATCTGGCTGAAGCTTTCTTT. The chain has TRBV11-2 and TRBJ1-1; 7 nucleotides agree with TRBD1. The CDR3 consists of 14 residues. With 6 bases clipped from V and 6 bases from J, the junction kept 10 bases outside the gene matches. CDR1 is SGHAT, CDR2 FQNNGV, per germline.

The chain links TRBV4-3 to TRBJ1-2; 10 positions agree with TRBD1. Unmatched junction bases numbered 9, after V lost 1 base and J lost 4 bases. The CDR3 has 17 residues. Per the germline V gene, CDR1 is LGHNA and CDR2 is YSLEER. The CDR3: CASSQGTGTGALYGYTF. CDR3 DNA sequence: TGCGCCAGCAGCCAAGGGACCGGGACAGGGGCTCTCTATGGCTACACCTTC.

The chain recombines TRBV29-1 with TRBJ1-1, with 9 nucleotides matching TRBD1. V gave up 4 bases and J gave up 1 base; unmatched junction bases: 4. Per germline, CDR1 SQVTM and CDR2 ANQGSEA. There are 14 residues in the CDR3. CDR3 nucleotide sequence: TGCAGCGTTGTCTGGGGACAGGGGAACACTGAAGCTTTCTTT. Translating it yields CSVVWGQGNTEAFF.

The chain employs TRBV10-3 and TRBJ1-2, with TRBD1 identical over 7 bases. Germline V gives CDR1 ENHRY, CDR2 SYGVKD. After removal of 2 bases from V and 1 base from J, the junction contained 4 bases not matched to a gene. The CDR3 sequence is 15 residues long. CDR3 sequence: CAISEAGQFNYGYTF. CDR3 DNA sequence: TGTGCCATCAGTGAGGCGGGACAGTTTAACTATGGCTACACCTTC.

V usage is TRBV20-1 and J usage is TRBJ2-5; TRBD2 aligns across 14 bases. CDR1 DFQATT and CDR2 SNEGSKA come from the germline V gene (reference sequence). Trimming cost V 3 bases and J 3 bases; bases outside gene matches: 6. The CDR3 length is 16 residues. CDR3 residues: CSASGTSGRQKETQYF. The DNA for the CDR3 is TGCAGTGCTAGTGGGACTAGCGGGAGACAAAAAGAGACCCAGTACTTC.

This clone was recorded a few times. This sequence joins TRBV27 and TRBJ2-7; 9 positions match TRBD1. Trimming at V came to 5 bases and at J to 0 bases, leaving 17 bases not matched to a gene. This CDR3 has 19 residues. The germline V gene has CDR1 MNHEY and CDR2 SMNVEV (reference sequence). Here the CDR3 reads CASSPSGTGFYQGSYEQYF. For the CDR3, the DNA is TGTGCCAGCAGTCCCAGCGGGACAGGGTTTTATCAGGGCTCCTACGAGCAGTACTTC.

The chain carries TRBV7-6 and TRBJ2-2; 8 nucleotides line up with TRBD1. Germline trimming cut 7 bases from V and 1 base from J; bases unmatched to any gene: 5. Germline lookup yields CDR1 SGHVS and CDR2 FNYEAQ. The CDR3 consists of 15 residues. The CDR3 DNA is TGTGCCAGCAAATCACAGGGGGGGAACACCGGGGAGCTGTTTTTT. Encoded protein: CASKSQGGNTGELFF. Combining the CDR3 with reference TRBV7-6 and TRBJ2-2 gives the whole variable domain GAGVSQSPRYKVTKRGQDVALRCDPISGHVSLYWYRQALGQGPEFLTYFNYEAQQDKSGLPNDRFSAERPEGSISTLTIQRTEQRDSAMYRCASKSQGGNTGELFFGEGSRLTVL.

The chain has TRBV11-1 and TRBJ1-2; D may be TRBD1 (5 bases). Germline values: CDR1 SGHAT, CDR2 FQDESV (reference sequence). With 5 bases removed from V and 8 bases from J, the gap between germline ends came to 15 bases. This CDR3 has 13 amino acids. The CDR3 DNA reads as TGTGCCAGCAGCCAGGGCGGACATCGCGGCTACACCTTC. Protein: CASSQGGHRGYTF.

The chain carries TRBV7-9 and TRBJ2-5; D call uncertain. The CDR3 spans 15 residues. Germline values: CDR1 SEHNR, CDR2 FQNEAQ (reference sequence). With 5 bases removed from V and 4 bases from J, the gap between germline ends came to 17 bases. The CDR3 nucleotides read TGTGCCAGCAGCCCCCGCAGCGCGGCTATAGAGACCCAGTACTTC. The encoded protein is CASSPRSAAIETQYF.

The chain is built from TRBV19 and TRBJ2-1; TRBD1 aligns across 8 bases. J was trimmed by 0 bases and V by 6 bases; bases with no gene match: 4. CDR3 length: 15 amino acids. CDR1 and CDR2 from the germline V gene are LNHDA and SQIVND (reference sequence). As DNA, the CDR3 is TGTGCCAGTAGCCGGGACAGGATCTCCTACAATGAGCAGTTCTTC. Protein product: CASSRDRISYNEQFF.

The rearrangement links TRBV9 to TRBJ2-3; TRBD2 aligns across 13 bases. The CDR3 spans 18 residues. V lost 1 base to trimming and J lost 1 base; unmatched junction nucleotides: 6. Germline V CDR1 and CDR2: SGDLS, YYNGEE. The CDR3 loop reads CASSVLGLAGMGTDTQYF. The CDR3 DNA follows: TGTGCCAGCAGCGTACTGGGACTAGCGGGGATGGGCACAGATACGCAGTATTTT.

This clone was found a few times. CDR3 nucleotides: TGCGCCAGCAGTCAACCCCCCGACAGTATGGTCACTGAAGCTTTCTTT. It translates to CASSQPPDSMVTEAFF. The chain is built from TRBV23-1 and TRBJ1-1; possibly TRBD1 for D (5 bases). TRBV23-1 counts as an open reading frame of uncertain function. Trimming removed 2 bases at V and 4 bases at J, with 17 bases between. The CDR3 contains 16 residues.

The chain links TRBV19 to TRBJ1-5; 8 bases fit TRBD1. Trimming cost V 6 bases and J 2 bases; bases outside gene matches: 12. Germline values: CDR1 LNHDA, CDR2 SQIVND (reference sequence). CDR3 size: 17 residues. CDR3 DNA: TGTGCCAGTAGCCCCCGGCAGGGGGCTAGGCGCAATCAGCCCCAGCATTTT. Amino acid sequence: CASSPRQGARRNQPQHF.

The rearrangement links TRBV19 to TRBJ1-1, with D possibly being TRBD1 (6 bases). The V end lost 6 bases, the J end lost 8 bases, and 16 bases lay between the germline ends. Germline assignment: CDR1 LNHDA and CDR2 SQIVND (reference sequence). The CDR3 extends over 13 amino acids. The CDR3 bases are TGTGCCAGTAGCCTCGCATTAGGGACAGAAGCTTTCTTT. This encodes CASSLALGTEAFF.

V usage is TRBV6-5 and J usage is TRBJ1-6; maybe TRBD1 (5 bases). The CDR3 has 14 amino acids. CDR1 and CDR2 from the germline V gene are MNHEY and SVGAGI. Trimming pared 2 bases from V and 10 bases from J, leaving 12 bases between. CDR3 sequence: CASSYQGVRSPLHF. CDR3 in DNA: TGTGCCAGCAGTTACCAAGGGGTCCGCTCACCCCTCCACTTT.

The V call is TRBV7-2, the J call TRBJ1-1, with no clear D. Trimming removed 6 bases at V and 2 bases at J, with 10 bases between. The V gene's germline CDR1 is SGHTA and CDR2 FQGNSA. The CDR3 is 13 amino acids. CDR3 in amino acids: CASSPLRNTEAFF. CDR3 bases: TGTGCCAGCAGTCCTCTCCGTAACACTGAAGCTTTCTTT.

J is TRBJ1-4 and V is TRBV5-1, with D possibly being TRBD1 (6 bases). This CDR3 spans 14 amino acids. The germline CDR1 and CDR2 sequences are SGHRS and YFSETQ. The V end was cut by 2 bases, the J end by 4 bases, with 9 bases between. CDR3 DNA: TGCGCCAGCAGCTTTGGACAGATTAATGAAAAACTGTTTTTT. This encodes CASSFGQINEKLFF.

The chain carries TRBV9 and TRBJ2-3; 10 nucleotides align to TRBD1. The length of the CDR3 is 18 residues. V was clipped by 0 bases and J by 3 bases; unmatched bases: 10. From germline, CDR1 is SGDLS and CDR2 YYNGEE. As DNA, the CDR3 is TGTGCCAGCAGCGTAGCAATAAGGACAGGGGGAAATACAGATACGCAGTATTTT. Protein: CASSVAIRTGGNTDTQYF.

The V gene is TRBV14, the J gene TRBJ2-7, with TRBD1 as a possible D gene (6 bases). V lost 0 bases to trimming and J lost 12 bases, with 15 bases between them. This CDR3 is 13 amino acids long. The germline V gene encodes CDR1 SGHDN and CDR2 FVKESK. CDR3 residues: CASSQDPGQPRYF. In DNA form, the CDR3 reads TGTGCCAGCAGCCAAGATCCTGGACAGCCTCGGTACTTC.

This chain uses TRBV27 with TRBJ2-5, with 10 bases fitting TRBD2. V was pared by 2 bases and J by 5 bases, with 8 bases of the junction left unmatched. Germline-derived CDR1 and CDR2 are MNHEY and SMNVEV (reference sequence). The CDR3 is 16 amino acids. CDR3 loop: CASSLMLAGVRETQYF. The CDR3 nucleotides are TGTGCCAGCAGTTTAATGCTAGCGGGAGTGCGTGAGACCCAGTACTTC.

This clone was picked up a small number of times. The chain has TRBV5-1 and TRBJ1-1, with D maybe TRBD1 (5 bases). CDR1 and CDR2 from the germline V gene are SGHRS and YFSETQ. The CDR3 is 15 residues long. Trimming stripped 4 bases from V and 4 bases from J, with 17 bases between. The CDR3 DNA sequence: TGCGCCAGCAGCCCGATCCAGGGAACGGTCACTGAAGCTTTCTTT. As protein: CASSPIQGTVTEAFF. Combining the CDR3 with reference TRBV5-1 and TRBJ1-1 gives the whole variable domain KAGVTQTPRYLIKTRGQQVTLSCSPISGHRSVSWYQQTPGQGLQFLFEYFSETQRNKGNFPGRFSGRQFSNSRSEMNVSTLELGDSALYLCASSPIQGTVTEAFFGQGTRLTVV.

This clone appeared a single time. This chain connects TRBV19 to TRBJ1-5; D is possibly TRBD1 (5 bases). Germline V gene data show CDR1 as LNHDA and CDR2 as SQIVND (reference sequence). CDR3 length equals 13 residues. Deletions cut 5 bases from V and 6 bases from J, with 11 bases between. CDR3 nucleotide sequence: TGTGCCAGTAGTGGCCGGGGGTCTCAGCCCCAGCATTTT. Protein product: CASSGRGSQPQHF.

The chain couples TRBV28 to TRBJ1-1, with unresolved D. The V gene lost 7 bases and the J gene lost 0 bases, with 9 bases spanning the gap. Looked up from germline, CDR1 is MDHEN and CDR2 is SYDVKM. The CDR3 is made up of 13 amino acids. Here the CDR3 reads CASTGVMNTEAFF. The CDR3 DNA sequence: TGTGCCAGCACCGGGGTAATGAACACTGAAGCTTTCTTT.

The rearrangement uses TRBV7-2 and TRBJ1-2; no clear D gene. V shed 3 bases and J shed 4 bases, with 18 bases lying between them. The CDR3 contains 16 residues. From germline, CDR1 is SGHTA and CDR2 FQGNSA. The CDR3 coding sequence is TGTGCCAGCAGCTTTTTTGTTCCCCGGGATATCTATGGCTACACCTTC. This codes for CASSFFVPRDIYGYTF.

The chain employs TRBV4-1 and TRBJ2-7; tentative D call: TRBD1 (6 bases). This CDR3 has 17 amino acids. Germline values: CDR1 MGHRA, CDR2 YSYEKL. The germline V and J ends were trimmed by 4 bases and 2 bases, with 21 bases remaining between them. The CDR3, as DNA: TGCGCCAGCAGCCTTTCCACACCGGGACAACAAACCTACGAGCAGTACTTC. Protein sequence: CASSLSTPGQQTYEQYF.